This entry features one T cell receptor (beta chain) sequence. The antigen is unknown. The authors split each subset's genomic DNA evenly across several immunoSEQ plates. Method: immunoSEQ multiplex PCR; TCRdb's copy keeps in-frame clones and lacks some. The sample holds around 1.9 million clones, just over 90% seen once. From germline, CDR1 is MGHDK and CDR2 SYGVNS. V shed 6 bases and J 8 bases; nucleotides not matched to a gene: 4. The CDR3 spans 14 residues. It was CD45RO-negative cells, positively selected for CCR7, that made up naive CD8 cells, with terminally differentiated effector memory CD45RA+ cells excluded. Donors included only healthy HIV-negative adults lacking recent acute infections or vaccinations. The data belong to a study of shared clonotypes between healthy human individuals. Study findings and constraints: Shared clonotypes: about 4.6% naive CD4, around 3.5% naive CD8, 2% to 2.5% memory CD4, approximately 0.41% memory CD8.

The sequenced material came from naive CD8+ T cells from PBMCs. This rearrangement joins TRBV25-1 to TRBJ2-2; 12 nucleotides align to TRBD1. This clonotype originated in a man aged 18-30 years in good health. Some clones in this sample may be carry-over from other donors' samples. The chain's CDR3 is CASRGTGGGGELFF. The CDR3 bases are TGTGCCAGCAGAGGGACAGGGGGCGGGGGGGAGCTGTTTTTT. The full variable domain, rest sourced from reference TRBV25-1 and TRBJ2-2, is EADIYQTPRYLVIGTGKKITLECSQTMGHDKMYWYQQDPGMELHLIHYSYGVNSTEKGDLSSESTVSRIRTEHFPLTLESARPSHTSQYLCASRGTGGGGELFFGEGSRLTVL.